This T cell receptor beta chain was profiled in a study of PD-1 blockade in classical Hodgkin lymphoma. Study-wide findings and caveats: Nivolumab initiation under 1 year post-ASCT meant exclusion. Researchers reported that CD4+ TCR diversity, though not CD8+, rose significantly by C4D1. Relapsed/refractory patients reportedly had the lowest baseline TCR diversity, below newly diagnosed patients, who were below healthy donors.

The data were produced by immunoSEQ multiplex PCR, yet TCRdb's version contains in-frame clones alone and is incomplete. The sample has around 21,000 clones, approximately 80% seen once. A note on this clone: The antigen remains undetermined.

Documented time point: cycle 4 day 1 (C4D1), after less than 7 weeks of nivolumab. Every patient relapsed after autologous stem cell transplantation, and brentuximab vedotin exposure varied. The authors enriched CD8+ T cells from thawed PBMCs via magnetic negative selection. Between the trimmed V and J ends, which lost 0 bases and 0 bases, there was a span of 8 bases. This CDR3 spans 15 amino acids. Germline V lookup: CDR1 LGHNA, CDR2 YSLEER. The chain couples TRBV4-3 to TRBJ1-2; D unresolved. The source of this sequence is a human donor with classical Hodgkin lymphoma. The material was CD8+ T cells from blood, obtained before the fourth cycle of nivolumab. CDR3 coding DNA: TGCGCCAGCAGCCAAGATCCAGGAGCTAACTATGGCTACACCTTC. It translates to CASSQDPGANYGYTF.